This T cell receptor beta chain came from a study of beta chain features in type 1 diabetes (dated by TCRdb to about 2018). Notes on the research overall: Mean age, gender distribution, total cell number and subset yield were not different between patients and healthy donors. Across all samples, almost 110 million sorted cells were examined, and cell number per subset correlated strongly with RNA yield. In the study, TCRB repertoires of sorted circulating CD4+ T cell subsets from recently diagnosed type 1 diabetes patients were compared with those of matched healthy donors. Regulatory and stem cell-like memory subsets were obtained from only 8 patients and roughly eight healthy donors, while naive and central memory subsets were obtained from all 30 or so donors. What the authors observed across the whole study: Because cDNA rather than genomic DNA was sequenced, highly expressing activated cells could have been over-represented, although no difference in activation and CD3 levels was found between groups. Because small numbers of individuals were included in the HLA sub-analyses, any influence of HLA type on TCRB rearrangement was left unresolved. PCR may preferentially amplify shorter templates, but because patient and control samples were amplified and corrected together, any resulting skew would affect both groups equally. In all four CD4+ subsets, TCRB CDR3 length was moderately but significantly shorter in type 1 diabetes patients. Naive, central memory and regulatory TCRB repertoires appeared to be more alike among patients than among healthy donors. At VDJ recombination sites, type 1 diabetes patients had fewer insertions and more deleted nucleotides, which implies abnormalities in thymic rearrangement.

CDR1 is given as SEHNR and CDR2 as FQNEAQ, both from the germline V gene (reference sequence). The CDR3 contains 15 residues, cysteine and phenylalanine counted. The only DNA kept is the CDR3, 45 bases in frame from the first base. V loses 2 bases of germline sequence and J loses 0 bases, and the interval between the two ends is 10 bases. About this clone: What this receptor recognizes is not known. It has no much larger one-base neighbor in the sample; base qualities were not kept.

A single peripheral blood draw of approximately 120 mL on average was collected from each donor into heparinised tubes. A BD FACSAria II was used to sort naive, central memory, regulatory and stem cell-like memory CD4+ T cells with a panel that included CD45RO, CCR7, CD25, CD127, CD95 and CD27. All sorted populations exceeded 95% purity. PBMCs were isolated immediately by Lymphoprep density gradient centrifugation and stained directly without culture. To minimize batch effects, samples were stained and sorted in pairs, one healthy donor with one patient per experiment. All of the isolated RNA was reverse transcribed with the High Capacity cDNA Reverse Transcription Kit, so expressed TCRB transcripts were sequenced. Naive, central memory and regulatory T cell samples underwent deep immunoSEQ sequencing, averaging roughly 3.4 million total reads per sample. Sorted cells were lysed in RLT buffer and RNA was extracted with DNase-treated RNeasy Micro or Mini kits, depending on cell number. Each cell subset was processed on its own to prevent cross-contamination, while patient and healthy donor samples were processed together. TCRB sequences were amplified from cDNA with the immunoSEQ multiplex PCR, producing 87-bp fragments spanning the CDR3 region. Sequencing of the amplicons was done on the Illumina HiSeq platform. Concerning the study's data processing: PCR bias was computationally corrected using synthetic template baselines, reads within Hamming distance 2 were collapsed, and singletons that could not be merged were discarded. By aligning reads against IMGT, V, D and J genes, CDR3 length, and insertions or deletions at six rearrangement sites were assigned. Within each subset, clonotype counts were normalized to sorted cell number, after which true diversity and Gini coefficients were computed with the tcR R package. The overlap coefficient, calculated on TCRB nucleotide sequences, was used to measure repertoire sharing. As a proxy for the pre-selection repertoire, out-of-frame TCRB sequences from naive cells were analyzed. This immuneACCESS table, as held by TCRdb, lists in-frame sequences with V and J called but not all clones. Of the missing ones, under half trace to an unresolved V gene in checked studies; the others have no known cause. The V and J calls and clone size are taken from that table; D and trimming were inferred from the DNA. Counted in this sample were about 360,000 clones; around 12% of them appeared once. The ten top clones hold around 0.02% of the sample.

The sequence is built from TRBV7-9 and TRBJ1-1; the best D guess is TRBD1, with 5 bases matching. The sample comprised naive CD4+ T cells from blood. The label giving this sample's cell subset or site can be read as: true naive CD4+ T cells. The source is a man aged 18 to 30 in good health. The CDR3: CASSLNGAMNTEAFF. The DNA reads as follows: TGTGCCAGCAGCTTAAATGGGGCGATGAACACTGAAGCTTTCTTT.